The 16 T cell receptor beta chains below come from one sample, sequenced in a study of human T cells and chemical hapten exposure. Stated time point: pre-sensitization, week 0. Treatment here: therapeutic diphenylcyclopropenone sensitization with weekly scalp DPC. TCRdb re-analysed the RACE reads in MiXCR, keeping a single row per CDR3 protein. This repertoire shows 300,000 to 400,000 distinct CDR3 sequences, roughly 5.3% found once; its top ten account for just over 2.5%. Sequencing used whole blood, obtained in connection with sensitization to the hapten diphenylcyclopropenone (DPC). These receptors were obtained from a woman aged 45-59 years with alopecia areata. Some clones in this sample may be carry-over from other donors' samples.

This clonotype was seen ten or more times. The rearrangement uses TRBV20-1 and TRBJ2-7; D may be TRBD2 (6 bases). From germline, CDR1 is DFQATT and CDR2 SNEGSKA (reference sequence). The CDR3 spans 16 residues. Trimming cost V 0 bases and J 1 base, with 16 bases left between them. In DNA form, the CDR3 reads TGCAGTGCTAGAGATTATCTGGGGGGAAGGTCCTACGAGCAGTACTTC. As protein: CSARDYLGGRSYEQYF.

In this sample, this clonotype turned up many times. This chain links TRBV7-9 with TRBJ2-1; 7 nucleotides match TRBD2. Losses at the gene ends were 2 bases for V and 5 bases for J; bases not matched to a gene: 6. The CDR3 is 15 residues long. Germline CDR1 is SEHNR and CDR2 is FQNEAQ (reference sequence). CDR3 sequence (DNA): TGTGCCAGCAGCTTAATCGCGGGAGTCGACAATGAGCAGTTCTTC. This sequence encodes CASSLIAGVDNEQFF.

This clonotype turned up a few times. The rearrangement uses TRBV4-3 and TRBJ2-1; TRBD1 agrees at 9 bases. The CDR3 consists of 13 residues. The germline gives CDR1 LGHNA, CDR2 YSLEER. J lost 7 bases, V lost 3 bases, and 1 base had no gene match. The CDR3 bases are TGCGCCAGCAGCCATGGACAGGGGAATGAGCAGTTCTTC. It translates to CASSHGQGNEQFF.

This clonotype was detected many times. This chain uses TRBV13 with TRBJ2-2; D uncertain. Germline V gene sequence: CDR1 PRHDT, CDR2 FYEKMQ (reference sequence). This CDR3 spans 15 amino acids. Trimming cost V 0 bases and J 1 base, with 6 bases left between them. The CDR3 nucleotides are TGTGCCAGCAGCTTAGGCACGGAGAACACCGGGGAGCTGTTTTTT. It yields the protein CASSLGTENTGELFF.

This clonotype was found many times. The V and J genes are TRBV11-2 and TRBJ1-6, with D unresolved. V was trimmed by 0 bases and J by 11 bases, leaving 8 bases between them. The CDR3 sequence is 13 residues long. Germline V gene sequence: CDR1 SGHAT, CDR2 FQNNGV. The CDR3: CASSLEPPAPLHF. Written as DNA, the CDR3 is TGTGCCAGCAGCTTAGAGCCACCCGCACCCCTCCACTTT.

The chain couples TRBV10-2 to TRBJ1-2; TRBD1 might be the D (6 bases). This CDR3 is 14 amino acids long. The V gene lost 1 base and the J gene lost 9 bases, with 15 bases spanning the gap. The germline V gene has CDR1 WSHSY and CDR2 SAAADI. CDR3 coding DNA: TGCGCCAGCAGTGAGTACAGGGAGGCCTTGCGCTACACCTTC. Translated, it gives CASSEYREALRYTF.

The CDR3 DNA reads as TGTGCCAGCACCCCGGGACTAGCGGGATTTGGGACCCAGTACTTC. Its translation is CASTPGLAGFGTQYF. The chain recombines TRBV7-7 with TRBJ2-5; 13 nucleotides align to TRBD2. V dropped 7 bases and J dropped 7; count of bases not matched to a gene: 9. The CDR3 extends over 15 amino acids. Germline V gene data show CDR1 as SSHAT and CDR2 as FNYEAQ (reference sequence).

This clonotype was detected a few times. The chain employs TRBV4-1 and TRBJ1-2; no clear D gene. There are 15 residues in the CDR3. In germline, CDR1 is MGHRA, CDR2 YSYEKL. The germline V and J ends were trimmed by 4 bases and 3 bases, with 15 bases remaining between them. The CDR3 DNA is TGCGCCAGCAGCCCAGATCCAGATGCGGACTATGGCTACACCTTC. It specifies CASSPDPDADYGYTF.

This clonotype came up many times. This chain uses TRBV4-2 with TRBJ2-3; 8 bases are shared with TRBD2. This CDR3 is 14 amino acids long. The J segment lost 6 bases and the V segment lost 2 bases, leaving 4 bases of the junction unmatched. Germline values: CDR1 LGHNA, CDR2 YNFKEQ. CDR3 sequence (DNA): TGTGCCAGCAGCCAACGACTAGCGTCGGATACGCAGTATTTT. It translates to CASSQRLASDTQYF.

This clonotype showed up just a few times. The DNA of the CDR3 is TGCAGTTCCCCCTCTGGGACAGGGGTCCACGAGCAGTACTTC. This sequence encodes CSSPSGTGVHEQYF. The chain carries TRBV20-1 and TRBJ2-7, with 10 positions matching TRBD1. From germline, CDR1 is DFQATT and CDR2 SNEGSKA (reference sequence). J lost 5 bases, V lost 8 bases, and 12 bases had no gene match. This CDR3 has 14 amino acids.

This clonotype has ten or more counts. The J gene is TRBJ2-5, the V gene TRBV2; possible D gene TRBD2, 6 bases. V was pared by 5 bases and J by 5 bases, with 21 bases between. The CDR3 covers 16 residues. Germline-derived CDR1 and CDR2 are SNHLY and FYNNEI. The CDR3 DNA reads as TGTGCCAGCAGTCTTCTCCCCGGGACTTCTGGGGAGACCCAGTACTTC. It specifies CASSLLPGTSGETQYF.

The CDR3 protein is CSARRFISTDTQYF. In nucleotides, the CDR3 is TGCAGTGCCCGGCGGTTCATTAGCACAGATACGCAGTATTTT. The rearrangement uses TRBV20-1 and TRBJ2-3; D is unclear. CDR1 and CDR2 from the germline V gene are DFQATT and SNEGSKA (reference sequence). The length of the CDR3 is 14 residues. V dropped 6 bases and J dropped 0 bases, with 13 bases sitting between them.

This chain uses TRBV12-5 with TRBJ1-1; 7 bases match TRBD1. Unmatched junction bases numbered 3, after V lost 1 base and J lost 1 base. The CDR3 runs 15 residues. Germline V lookup: CDR1 LGHNT, CDR2 FRNRAP. CDR3 nucleotides: TGTGCTAGTGGTTTGGGACAGGGCTGGAACACTGAAGCTTTCTTT. This encodes CASGLGQGWNTEAFF.

The rearrangement uses TRBV20-1 and TRBJ2-3; 13 bases align to TRBD2. This CDR3 is built from 13 residues. V gave up 8 bases and J gave up 5 bases; unmatched junction bases: 4. Germline CDR1 DFQATT, CDR2 SNEGSKA (reference sequence). DNA of the CDR3: TGCAGTCGTACTAGCGGGGGGGAAGATACGCAGTATTTT. It yields the protein CSRTSGGEDTQYF.

This clonotype has only a few counts. V gene TRBV7-9 combines with J gene TRBJ2-3; TRBD1 matches 8 bases. CDR1 SEHNR and CDR2 FQNEAQ come from the germline V gene (reference sequence). J lost 4 bases, V lost 3 bases, and 9 bases had no gene match. This CDR3 is built from 16 residues. For the CDR3, the DNA is TGTGCCAGCAGCTTTGGACAGGGCTCTGGGCCAGATACGCAGTATTTT. It encodes CASSFGQGSGPDTQYF. Using reference TRBV7-9 and TRBJ2-3 for the parts outside the CDR3, the full variable domain is DTGVSQNPRHKITKRGQNVTFRCDPISEHNRLYWYRQTLGQGPEFLTYFQNEAQLEKSRLLSDRFSAERPKGSFSTLEIQRTEQGDSAMYLCASSFGQGSGPDTQYFGPGTRLTVL.

This clonotype was observed at least ten times. The chain employs TRBV19 and TRBJ1-5; 7 bases fit TRBD1. Germline V lookup: CDR1 LNHDA, CDR2 SQIVND (reference sequence). The V segment lost 6 bases and the J segment 3 bases; nucleotides outside the gene matches: 11. This CDR3 spans 16 amino acids. The CDR3, as DNA: TGTGCCAGTAGGGCGACACCGGGACAGCTCAATCAGCCCCAGCATTTT. It yields the protein CASRATPGQLNQPQHF.